This TCR beta chain was identified in a study of siplizumab effects on memory and regulatory T cells. The study, taken as a whole, reports: Mean Treg-derived proportions of mappable alloreactive CD4+ clones were 55% to 75% for siplizumab and about 30% for controls. Alloreactive sequences whose origin lay in unstimulated CD4+ memory cells were significantly reduced by siplizumab. Suppressive capability of dividing Tregs from siplizumab cultures went unverified.

Assay: immunoSEQ multiplex PCR; the TCRdb copy retains only in-frame clones and omits some. The table includes over 50,000 clones, 75% to 90% detected once. V was cut by 2 bases and J by 4 bases, with 20 bases left in between. The CDR3 totals 17 residues. The germline V gene encodes CDR1 SEHNR and CDR2 FQNEAQ (reference sequence). Points on this clone: Its antigen is undetermined.

Sequencing of unstimulated naive, memory, effector memory and TEMRA subsets was performed in a few donor pairs. The V and J genes are TRBV7-9 and TRBJ2-5, with no clear D. This TCR came from a human donor in good health. The sequenced sample was memory CD4+ T cells sorted from blood. The CDR3 DNA reads TGTGCCAGCAGCTTATCCCCCGGTAGGGCGTCGGGAGAGACCCAGTACTTC. It encodes CASSLSPGRASGETQYF.